This entry concerns a single TCR beta chain. Its antigen remains unknown. This entry comes from a study of regulatory dendritic cells for organ transplantation. About the research overall: Regulatory dendritic cells were monocyte-derived, receiving vitamin D3 on days 0 and 4 and IL-10 on day 4.

Assay used: immunoSEQ multiplex PCR; TCRdb lists only in-frame clones, some missing. The profile shows approximately 10,000 clones, just under 90% of them singletons. CFSE-labeled sorted T cells met regulatory or mature dendritic cells for over 4 days. Findings of the study overall: The most alloreactive TCR clonotypes were found in resting memory CD8+ cells. Naive T cells showed high diversity, memory cells less, memory CD8+ least. Regulatory dendritic cells appeared to expand memory CD8+ clones less than mature ones.

The sequence came from a human donor in good health. The sequenced material came from naive CD8+ T cells from blood cultured with dendritic cells. Subset: CD45RA+ naive T cells.

The CDR3 sequence is CSVEEARGHYNEQFF. CDR3 nucleotide sequence: TGCAGCGTTGAAGAAGCCAGGGGGCACTACAATGAGCAGTTCTTC. V usage is TRBV29-1 and J usage is TRBJ2-1; 8 bases are a match to TRBD1. J gave up 3 bases and V 0 bases, and 4 bases lay outside the gene matches. CDR1 and CDR2 from the germline V gene are SQVTM and ANQGSEA. The CDR3 covers 15 residues.